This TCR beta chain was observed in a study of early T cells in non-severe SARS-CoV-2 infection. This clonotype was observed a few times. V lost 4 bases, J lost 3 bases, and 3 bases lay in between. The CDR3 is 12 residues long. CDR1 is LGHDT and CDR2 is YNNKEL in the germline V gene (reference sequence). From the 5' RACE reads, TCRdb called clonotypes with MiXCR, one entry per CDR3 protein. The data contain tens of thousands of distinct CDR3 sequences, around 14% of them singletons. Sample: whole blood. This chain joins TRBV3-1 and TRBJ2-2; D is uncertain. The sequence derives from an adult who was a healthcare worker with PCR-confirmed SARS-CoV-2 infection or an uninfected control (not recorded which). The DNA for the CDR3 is TGTGCCAGCAGCCGAGACACCGGGGAGCTGTTTTTT. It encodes CASSRDTGELFF.